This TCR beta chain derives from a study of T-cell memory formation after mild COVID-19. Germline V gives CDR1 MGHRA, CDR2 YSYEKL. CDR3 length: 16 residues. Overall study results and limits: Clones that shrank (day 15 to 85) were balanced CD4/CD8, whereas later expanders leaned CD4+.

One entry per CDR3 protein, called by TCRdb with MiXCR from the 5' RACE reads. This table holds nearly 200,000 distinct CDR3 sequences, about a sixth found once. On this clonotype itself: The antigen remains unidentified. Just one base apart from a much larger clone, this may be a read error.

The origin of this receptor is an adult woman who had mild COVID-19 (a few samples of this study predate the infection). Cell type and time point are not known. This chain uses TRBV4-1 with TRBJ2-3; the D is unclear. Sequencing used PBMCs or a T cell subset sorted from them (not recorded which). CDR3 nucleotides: TGCGCCAGCAGCCAAGACAGCAGACGACACACAGATACGCATTATTTT. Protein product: CASSQDSRRHTDTHYF.